This TCR beta chain was recovered during a study of technical replicates of blood from four donors. Sequenced by immunoSEQ multiplex PCR; TCRdb stores in-frame clones only, minus some. The table records about 98,000 clones, 90% to 97% of them present only once. In germline, CDR1 is SNHLY, CDR2 FYNNEI. The CDR3 contains 12 residues. With 7 bases clipped from V and 6 bases from J, the junction kept 4 bases outside the gene matches. The sample was T cells isolated from PBMCs. V usage is TRBV2 and J usage is TRBJ2-5, with 8 bases aligning to TRBD1. The receptor was isolated from a human donor in good health. CDR3 residues: CASTRGLQTQYF. The CDR3 region has the DNA TGTGCCAGCACCAGGGGGCTTCAGACCCAGTACTTC.